These T cell receptor beta chains were read from a single sample in a study of molecular identifiers for immune sequencing clone quantification. TCRdb reprocessed the PCR reads with MiXCR, giving one entry per CDR3 protein. The data hold about 320,000 distinct CDR3 sequences, with about a fifth observed a single time. The sample consisted of naive CD8+ T cells from blood, with Jurkat cell RNA spiked in. The receptors stem from a human donor in good health. Some libraries in this study had Jurkat cell RNA spiked in. Both conserved end residues are part of each CDR3. D genes are given only for firm matches. A clone size is listed for some rows: how often the clone was seen (once, few, many), or a class if it is expanded.

D gene,CDR3 length,V gene,J gene,clone size,CDR3 DNA,CDR3 protein
TRBD1,15,TRBV7-9,TRBJ2-7,many,TGTGCCAGCAGCTCAGACAGGGGGCCCACCTACGAGCAGTACTTC,CASSSDRGPTYEQYF
TRBD2,15,TRBV4-1,TRBJ2-3,few,TGCGCCAGCAGCCCAGGGACTACAACAGCCGATACGCAGTATTTT,CASSPGTTTADTQYF
-,14,TRBV5-1,TRBJ1-1,-,TGCGCCAGCAGCAGGTGGACAGAGAACACTGAAGCTTTCTTT,CASSRWTENTEAFF
-,13,TRBV27,TRBJ2-1,-,TGTGCCAGCAGTTTAGATATCCGGTGTGAGCAGTTCTTC,CASSLDIRCEQFF
-,14,TRBV19,TRBJ2-2,few,TGTGCCAGTACCCTGACGGGAAGGACCGGGGAGCTGTTTTTT,CASTLTGRTGELFF
TRBD2,16,TRBV29-1,TRBJ2-3,-,TGCAGCGTCATCGGACTAGCGGGAGGAGGAGGGGATACGCAGTATTTT,CSVIGLAGGGGDTQYF
-,17,TRBV7-9,TRBJ2-7,many,TGTGCCAGCAGCTTCACGTCTGCAGCCCAACCGCCCTACGAGCAGTACTTC,CASSFTSAAQPPYEQYF
TRBD1,15,TRBV27,TRBJ2-2,many,TGTGCCAGCAGTCCTACAGGGGGCAGTTCAGGGGAGCTGTTTTTT,CASSPTGGSSGELFF
-,16,TRBV7-9,TRBJ2-2,many,TGTGCCAGCAGCTCCAGGGTCCCTAATATCCCCGGGGAGCTGTTTTTT,CASSSRVPNIPGELFF
-,19,TRBV20-1,TRBJ2-3,many,TGCAGTACGTATCAAGAACCCGGTACGCGAACCTGGTTTGCAGATACGCAGTATTTT,CSTYQEPGTRTWFADTQYF
-,15,TRBV28,TRBJ2-3,many,TGTGCCAGCAGTTTATGGGGTGAGAGCACAGATACGCAGTATTTT,CASSLWGESTDTQYF
TRBD1,13,TRBV6-2/TRBV6-3,TRBJ2-3,-,TGTGCCAGCAGGTGGGACAGTACAGATACGCAGTATTTT,CASRWDSTDTQYF
TRBD2,18,TRBV5-1,TRBJ2-5,-,TGCACCAGCAGTTCCGTCTACCTAGCGGGGGGACCCCAAGAGACCCAGTACTTC,CTSSSVYLAGGPQETQYF
-,11,TRBV24-1,TRBJ2-1,many,TGTGCCACCAGTGATAGCTATGAGCAGTTCTTC,CATSDSYEQFF
TRBD2,17,TRBV20-1,TRBJ2-7,-,TGCAGTGCTAGAGGTTACCTAGCGGGGGGGCCCTCCTACGAGCAGTACTTC,CSARGYLAGGPSYEQYF
-,12,TRBV7-9,TRBJ1-1,many,TGTGCCAGCAGAGGGGGGTTCACTGAAGCTTTCTTT,CASRGGFTEAFF
TRBD2,15,TRBV20-1,TRBJ2-7,many,TGCAGTGCTAGAGGGGAGCGGGAACTCTCCTACGAGCAGTACTTC,CSARGERELSYEQYF
-,14,TRBV12-3/TRBV12-4,TRBJ2-3,many,TGTGCCAGCAGTTGGACCGGGATAACAGATACGCAGTATTTT,CASSWTGITDTQYF
-,14,TRBV28,TRBJ2-7,many,TGTGCCAGCAGTTTTTTTAACCGGGACTACGAGCAGTACTTC,CASSFFNRDYEQYF
TRBD1,15,TRBV4-1,TRBJ1-5,many,TGCGCCAGCAGCCAAGAGGACAGGGTCAATCAGCCCCAGCATTTT,CASSQEDRVNQPQHF
-,15,TRBV6-5,TRBJ1-3,few,TGTGCCAGCAGTTACGGTCGGGAGTACGGAAACACCATATATTTT,CASSYGREYGNTIYF
-,15,TRBV2,TRBJ1-1,few,TGTGCCAGCAGTGTGGTTAATTGGGGGGACACTGAAGCTTTCTTT,CASSVVNWGDTEAFF
TRBD1,17,TRBV12-3/TRBV12-4,TRBJ2-5,many,TGTGCCAGCAGTTTTGGCGCGTTTGAGGACAGGGGAGAGACCCAGTACTTC,CASSFGAFEDRGETQYF
-,14,TRBV28,TRBJ1-5,-,TGTGCCAGCAGCTCGATGGGTACGCGACAGCCCCAGCATTTT,CASSSMGTRQPQHF
-,10,TRBV29-1,TRBJ2-3,many,TGCAGCGTTGTAGGCGATACGCAGTATTTT,CSVVGDTQYF
TRBD1,17,TRBV6-1,TRBJ1-5,many,TGTGCCAGCAGTGAACTGAAGGGGGCTGAGGGCAATCAGCCCCAGCATTTT,CASSELKGAEGNQPQHF
-,14,TRBV9,TRBJ1-1,-,TGTGCCAGCAGCGTAGTTGGGGGAAACACTGAAGCTTTCTTT,CASSVVGGNTEAFF
-,13,TRBV7-2,TRBJ2-7,few,TGTGCCAGCGGCTGGACCCTAGGCTACGAGCAGTACTTC,CASGWTLGYEQYF
-,14,TRBV28,TRBJ1-1,many,TGTGCCAGCAGTCCCCCCGCGGCGAACACTGAAGCTTTCTTT,CASSPPAANTEAFF
TRBD1,15,TRBV4-3,TRBJ1-2,many,TGCGCCAGCAGCCAAGGAGGGGGCGCGGGCTATGGCTACACCTTC,CASSQGGGAGYGYTF
-,16,TRBV13,TRBJ2-7,-,TGTGCCAGCAGCTCCAGCGAGGCGGGGGCCGGAAACGAGCAGTACTTC,CASSSSEAGAGNEQYF
TRBD2,16,TRBV4-1,TRBJ2-3,many,TGCGCCAGCAGCCGCCTTCTAGCGGGAGAAACAGATACGCAGTATTTT,CASSRLLAGETDTQYF
-,16,TRBV12-5,TRBJ1-5,-,TGTGCTAGTGGTTCGGGACTAGCGGGGATAACAGATACGCAGCATTTT,CASGSGLAGITDTQHF
-,16,TRBV4-1,TRBJ2-5,-,TGCGCCAGCAGCCAAGCCGGACTACCGATGTTGGAGACCCAGTACTTC,CASSQAGLPMLETQYF
TRBD2,19,TRBV19,TRBJ2-3,few,TGTGCCAGTAGTATAGATCTCCCTGGACTAGGTACTAGCACAGATACGCAGTATTTT,CASSIDLPGLGTSTDTQYF
-,14,TRBV7-2,TRBJ1-1,many,TGTGCCAGCAGCTTAGTTCCCGAGAACACTGAAGCTTTCTTT,CASSLVPENTEAFF
TRBD1,15,TRBV6-2/TRBV6-3,TRBJ1-1,many,TGTGCCAGCAGTTACTCGCCAGGGGGCCAAACTGAAGCTTTCTTT,CASSYSPGGQTEAFF
TRBD1,16,TRBV7-2,TRBJ1-5,many,TGTGCCAGCAGCTTAGGGGCCGGGACAGGGAATCAGCCCCAGCATTTT,CASSLGAGTGNQPQHF
TRBD1,13,TRBV30,TRBJ2-1,many,TGTGCCTATGTGACAGGGCCCTATGGTGAGCAGTTCTTC,CAYVTGPYGEQFF
-,14,TRBV12-3/TRBV12-4,TRBJ1-5,many,TGTGCCAGCAGTTTAGGGGGCATCGGAGGGCCCCAGCATTTT,CASSLGGIGGPQHF
-,16,TRBV21-1,TRBJ2-3,many,TGTGCCAGCACCCCATCGTGGGGGCGTAGCACAGATACGCAGTATTTT,CASTPSWGRSTDTQYF
-,13,TRBV7-9,TRBJ2-1,few,TGTGCCAGCAGCCCCGGATTCTACAATGAGCAGTTCTTC,CASSPGFYNEQFF
TRBD2,16,TRBV27,TRBJ2-3,-,TGTGCCAGCAGTTTAGCAGCGGGGGGGCCTGCAGATACGCAGTATTTT,CASSLAAGGPADTQYF
-,16,TRBV7-9,TRBJ2-3,many,TGTGCCAGCAGCTTAGAAGGTACAGACTTCCCAGATACGCAGTATTTT,CASSLEGTDFPDTQYF
-,14,TRBV5-1,TRBJ2-3,many,TGCGCCAGCAGCTTCAGCGGATTCACAGATACGCAGTATTTT,CASSFSGFTDTQYF
-,15,TRBV5-1,TRBJ2-1,many,TGCGCCAGCAGCTTGACTAGCCCCTGGAGCAATGAGCAGTTCTTC,CASSLTSPWSNEQFF
TRBD2,16,TRBV4-3,TRBJ2-7,many,TGCGCCAGCAGCCAAGACCTCCCCGGGGGGGCTGGCGAGCAGTACTTC,CASSQDLPGGAGEQYF
-,14,TRBV18,TRBJ2-7,many,TGTGCCAGCTCCTCACCCGACAGCTCCTACGAGCAGTACTTC,CASSSPDSSYEQYF
-,14,TRBV18,TRBJ2-6,-,TGTGCCAGCTCACCTCCGCGCGGGGCCAACGTCCTGACTTTC,CASSPPRGANVLTF
-,16,TRBV7-9,TRBJ2-5,many,TGTGCCAGCAGCTTACCCCAGACCGATGGCATAGGGACCCAGTACTTC,CASSLPQTDGIGTQYF
-,14,TRBV7-6,TRBJ2-1,many,TGTGCCAGCAGCTTTTCCGGGAGCCTCCATGAGCAGTTCTTC,CASSFSGSLHEQFF
-,13,TRBV13,TRBJ2-1,-,TGTGCCAGCAGCAAGGACACTTACGACGAGCAGTTCTTC,CASSKDTYDEQFF
-,15,TRBV7-9,TRBJ1-1,-,TGTGCCAGCAGCTTTAGAAGGTCGGTGAACGCTGAAGCTTTCTTT,CASSFRRSVNAEAFF
-,12,TRBV2,TRBJ2-3,many,TGTGCCAGCGAAGGGATTAGGGATACGCAGTATTTT,CASEGIRDTQYF
TRBD1,15,TRBV7-9,TRBJ1-1,few,TGTGCCAGCAGCCCGCCGACAGGGCGGGACACTGAAGCTTTCTTT,CASSPPTGRDTEAFF
-,15,TRBV4-1,TRBJ2-7,many,TGCGCCAGCAGCCAAGATCCGCAGAGCTGGTACGAGCAGTACTTC,CASSQDPQSWYEQYF
-,14,TRBV30,TRBJ1-1,few,TGTGCCTGGAGTCCCGGGACTTTGGGCACTGAAGCTTTCTTT,CAWSPGTLGTEAFF
-,15,TRBV7-9,TRBJ1-6,-,TGTGCCAGCAGCTTTGGAATAGGGGTTGATTCACCCCTCCACTTT,CASSFGIGVDSPLHF
-,13,TRBV27,TRBJ2-4,-,TGTGCCAGCAGTCCGGTAGCCAAAAACATTCAGTACTTC,CASSPVAKNIQYF